This TCR beta chain was profiled in a study of long-term antiretroviral therapy in people with HIV. Whole-study findings and limits: Relative to transplant donor controls, diversity remained lower despite increasing after ART. Regardless of time point, clones expanded before ART dominated the repertoire.

On this clone: The antigen is not known.

The V segment lost 2 bases and the J segment 7 bases; nucleotides outside the gene matches: 6. CDR1 is SGHKS, CDR2 YYEKEE, per germline (reference sequence). The CDR3 spans 16 residues. They ran version v3.0 of the immunoSEQ assay at survey level. TCRdb's table, derived via immunoSEQ multiplex PCR, lists solely in-frame clones and lacks some. This table holds roughly 15,000 clones, around nine tenths found once. The TCR comes from a woman in her twenties or thirties with HIV. This specimen consisted of unsorted PBMCs, obtained 2.2 to 2.3 years before starting antiretroviral therapy. This chain connects TRBV5-5 to TRBJ1-6; 10 bases line up with TRBD1. The CDR3 here is CASSFSWTGGNSPLHF. The CDR3 region has the DNA TGTGCCAGCAGCTTTTCCTGGACAGGGGGGAATTCACCCCTCCACTTT.